Described below is a single T cell receptor beta chain sequence and its context. Antigen specificity is unknown. Method: immunoSEQ multiplex PCR; TCRdb's copy keeps in-frame clones and lacks some. The table lists over 30,000 clones, approximately 90% of them singletons. The patients all showed relapse after autologous stem cell transplantation, while their brentuximab vedotin exposure varied. Using magnetic negative selection, the CD4+ T cells were separated out of thawed PBMCs. Reported best responses ranged across complete response, partial response or progressive disease. This sample is part of a study of PD-1 blockade in classical Hodgkin lymphoma. Findings and limits, study-wide: For complete responders, baseline diversity was comparable to that of newly diagnosed patients. Reported baseline diversity: healthy donors highest, relapsed/refractory patients lowest. It was CD4+ TCR diversity, not CD8+, that rose significantly by C4D1.

The source is a human donor with classical Hodgkin lymphoma. Sequencing was performed on CD4+ T cells from blood, taken at baseline.

This CDR3 is CASSGLGGWNQPQHF. The CDR3, as DNA: TGTGCCAGCAGTGGGTTAGGGGGATGGAATCAGCCCCAGCATTTT. This chain uses TRBV28 with TRBJ1-5; perhaps TRBD1 as D (6 bases). This CDR3 has 15 amino acids. From germline, CDR1 is MDHEN and CDR2 SYDVKM. V lost 5 bases and J lost 4, with 15 bases in between. The full variable domain, in which reference TRBV28 and TRBJ1-5 provide the parts outside the CDR3, is DVKVTQSSRYLVKRTGEKVFLECVQDMDHENMFWYRQDPGLGLRLIYFSYDVKMKEKGDIPEGYSVSREKKERFSLILESASTNQTSMYLCASSGLGGWNQPQHFGDGTRLSIL.